Each of the 5 T cell receptor beta chains below was sequenced from the same sample in a study of cytomegalovirus exposure and HLA in healthy donors (dated by TCRdb to about 2017). The library was made by the immunoSEQ multiplex PCR assay. The multiplex PCR relied on a mix of 60 forward primers for TCR Vbeta segments and 13 reverse primers for TCR Jbeta segments. TCRdb took this table from immuneACCESS and kept in-frame rearrangements with V and J called. Such tables lack part of the clones; where checked against another copy, unresolved V genes explain under half of the gap, and the rest is unexplained. The sample table lists 100,000 to 140,000 clones, approximately 80% of them with a count of one. The ten largest clonotypes hold under 5% of the sample. The sample taken for sequencing was PBMCs. The origin of the receptors is a male donor in good health and CMV-seronegative.

This rearrangement joins TRBV25-1 to TRBJ1-5, with a tentative D call TRBD1 (5 bases). Germline V gene lookup returns CDR1 MGHDK and CDR2 SYGVNS. V lost 5 bases, J lost 7 bases, and 12 bases lay in between. This CDR3 spans 13 amino acids. CDR3 in amino acids: CASSFQGGQPQHF. The CDR3 coding sequence is TGTGCCAGCAGTTTTCAGGGTGGGCAGCCCCAGCATTTT.

As to this clone: At one of its ends the junction is not consistent with the germline gene, which may arise from a read error. V usage is TRBV7-6 and J usage is TRBJ2-1; no reliable D call. In germline, CDR1 is SGHVS, CDR2 FNYEAQ. The CDR3 extends over 11 amino acids. In DNA form, the CDR3 reads TGTGCCAGCAGCTCCAACAATGAGCAGTTCTTC. Its translation is CASSSNNEQFF.

This clone appeared once. The gene calls are TRBV10-3 and TRBJ1-1; TRBD1 agrees at 10 bases. V lost 5 bases, J lost 3 bases, and 6 bases stayed unmatched. CDR1 ENHRY and CDR2 SYGVKD come from the germline V gene. The CDR3 loop spans 15 amino acids. CDR3: CAISLSGTGDTEAFF. The CDR3, as DNA: TGTGCCATCAGTTTATCCGGGACAGGGGACACTGAAGCTTTCTTT.

This chain links TRBV7-6 with TRBJ1-1, with 8 bases identical to TRBD1. The germline CDR1 and CDR2 sequences are SGHVS and FNYEAQ. Trimming removed 4 bases from V and 3 bases from J; junction bases left unmatched: 7. This CDR3 has 15 residues. CDR3 amino acids: CASSWGQALDTEAFF. The DNA for the CDR3 is TGTGCCAGCAGCTGGGGACAGGCCCTGGACACTGAAGCTTTCTTT.

The V call is TRBV30, the J call TRBJ1-2, with 8 bases that match TRBD1. The V gene end was trimmed by 8 bases and the J gene end by 9 bases; junction bases not matched to a gene: 11. CDR3 length equals 12 residues. Germline CDR1 is GTSNPN and CDR2 is SVGIG (reference sequence). The CDR3 bases are TGTGCCGGCTTTGGACAGGGTTATAGCTACACCTTC. Residues: CAGFGQGYSYTF.